This T cell receptor beta chain came from a study of blood T cell repertoires in COVID-19. This CDR3 is built from 13 residues. Germline CDR1 is SQVTM and CDR2 is ANQGSEA. Trimming cost V 7 bases and J 2 bases; bases outside gene matches: 8. Original analysis: Amplification from reference gene primers served as the basis for estimated nucleated cell counts. The table came from immunoSEQ multiplex PCR; TCRdb's copy has only in-frame clones and leaves some out. The V and J calls and clone size were taken over from that table, and D and trimming were inferred from the DNA. The sample has about 120,000 clones; 65% to 85% are singletons.

The chain is built from TRBV29-1 and TRBJ2-7; TRBD1 aligns across 7 bases. Sequenced material: peripheral blood. The receptor's source is a man aged 25-40 years with COVID-19, enrolled during active disease. This CDR3 is CSASRDSAYEQYF. The CDR3 bases are TGCAGCGCCTCCCGGGACAGCGCCTACGAGCAGTACTTC.